The 11 T cell receptor beta chains listed next were all sequenced from one sample in a study of glioma-infiltrating T cells after dendritic cell vaccination. Libraries were prepared by immunoSEQ multiplex PCR; TCRdb keeps only in-frame clonotypes and omits some of them. The sample includes 80,000 to 95,000 clones, about 85% of them seen just once. The source was blood, collected before dendritic cell vaccination. Receptors originate from a human donor with glioblastoma.

V gene TRBV5-6 combines with J gene TRBJ2-7, with TRBD1 as a possible D gene (6 bases). This CDR3 has 13 residues. V was cut by 5 bases and J by 5 bases, with 14 bases left in between. Germline V gene sequence: CDR1 SGHDT, CDR2 YYEEEE. CDR3 amino acids: CASSPGTPHEQYF. For the CDR3, the DNA is TGTGCCAGCAGTCCCGGGACACCCCACGAGCAGTACTTC.

The rearrangement uses TRBV5-4 and TRBJ2-2; tentatively, D is TRBD2 (5 bases). With 3 bases removed from V and 0 bases from J, the gap between germline ends came to 9 bases. This CDR3 comprises 15 residues. Germline loops: CDR1 SGHNT, CDR2 YYREEE (reference sequence). The CDR3 loop reads CASSSEVANTGELFF. For the CDR3, the DNA is TGTGCCAGCAGCTCGGAGGTTGCGAACACCGGGGAGCTGTTTTTT.

The J gene is TRBJ1-2, the V gene TRBV6-5; TRBD1 aligns across 7 bases. Looked up from germline, CDR1 is MNHEY and CDR2 is SVGAGI. The trim removed 5 bases at V and 8 bases at J, leaving 5 bases unmatched. This CDR3 has 12 amino acids. The CDR3 sequence: CASSRQGEGYTF. For the CDR3, the DNA is TGTGCCAGCAGTAGACAGGGAGAGGGCTACACCTTC.

The chain links TRBV5-1 to TRBJ2-5, with D perhaps matching TRBD2 (5 bases). CDR3 length: 13 amino acids. CDR1 and CDR2 from the germline V gene are SGHRS and YFSETQ. Trimming shortened V by 3 bases and J by 1 base, and 7 bases separated the two germline ends. Here the CDR3 reads CASSYGVQETQYF. The CDR3 region has the DNA TGCGCCAGCAGCTACGGGGTCCAAGAGACCCAGTACTTC.

The rearrangement uses TRBV5-1 and TRBJ1-1; 9 positions agree with TRBD1. Per the germline V gene, CDR1 is SGHRS and CDR2 is YFSETQ. V dropped 3 bases and J dropped 3; count of bases not matched to a gene: 6. This CDR3 has 15 amino acids. CDR3: CASSWGQGGHTEAFF. CDR3 coding DNA: TGCGCCAGCAGCTGGGGACAGGGAGGGCACACTGAAGCTTTCTTT.

The chain joins TRBV28 to TRBJ1-1, with D unresolved. V gave up 6 bases and J gave up 6 bases, with 14 bases separating them. Germline CDR1 is MDHEN and CDR2 is SYDVKM. The CDR3 covers 13 residues. This CDR3 is CASRLVRIPEAFF. The CDR3 DNA reads as TGTGCCAGCAGATTAGTCAGGATACCTGAAGCTTTCTTT.

This clone has more than one count but fewer than ten. The genes are TRBV4-1 and TRBJ2-1; 12 nucleotides align to TRBD2. With V trimmed by 4 bases and J by 8 bases, 9 bases remained unmatched. CDR1 and CDR2 from the germline V gene are MGHRA and YSYEKL. The CDR3 has 16 residues. In DNA form, the CDR3 reads TGCGCCAGCAGCCGGGGGTCTAGCGGGGGGGCGTATGAGCAGTTCTTC. The encoded protein is CASSRGSSGGAYEQFF.

In this sample, this clone turned up once. The genes are TRBV11-3 and TRBJ2-1, with 12 positions matching TRBD2. Germline CDR1 SGHNT, CDR2 YENEEA. V shed 1 base and J 8 bases; nucleotides not matched to a gene: 0. The CDR3 runs to 14 residues. The CDR3: CASSLGLAGDEQFF. As DNA, the CDR3 is TGTGCCAGCAGCTTAGGACTAGCGGGAGATGAGCAGTTCTTC.

The chain recombines TRBV11-2 with TRBJ1-2; the match to TRBD1 covers 8 bases. With 5 bases clipped from V and 8 bases from J, the junction kept 7 bases outside the gene matches. The CDR3 is 13 amino acids. Germline V gene data show CDR1 as SGHAT and CDR2 as FQNNGV. In nucleotides, the CDR3 is TGTGCCAGCAGCCCCAGGGGGCGCGGAGGCTACACCTTC. Protein product: CASSPRGRGGYTF.

V and J are TRBV30 and TRBJ1-1, with 8 positions matching TRBD1. CDR3 length: 15 residues. Germline V lookup: CDR1 GTSNPN, CDR2 SVGIG (reference sequence). Trimming took 8 bases from V and 4 from J; bases not matched to a gene: 15. The CDR3 is CAGATGGKRGTEAFF. The CDR3 DNA sequence: TGTGCCGGTGCTACAGGGGGGAAGCGTGGCACTGAAGCTTTCTTT.

V usage is TRBV29-1 and J usage is TRBJ2-2; perhaps TRBD2 as D (6 bases). The ends were cut back, 8 bases at V and 1 base at J, with 17 bases in the middle. The CDR3 spans 15 residues. Germline values: CDR1 SQVTM, CDR2 ANQGSEA. The CDR3 protein is CSCVASGVNTGELFF. The DNA for the CDR3 is TGCAGCTGTGTGGCATCGGGGGTGAACACCGGGGAGCTGTTTTTT.